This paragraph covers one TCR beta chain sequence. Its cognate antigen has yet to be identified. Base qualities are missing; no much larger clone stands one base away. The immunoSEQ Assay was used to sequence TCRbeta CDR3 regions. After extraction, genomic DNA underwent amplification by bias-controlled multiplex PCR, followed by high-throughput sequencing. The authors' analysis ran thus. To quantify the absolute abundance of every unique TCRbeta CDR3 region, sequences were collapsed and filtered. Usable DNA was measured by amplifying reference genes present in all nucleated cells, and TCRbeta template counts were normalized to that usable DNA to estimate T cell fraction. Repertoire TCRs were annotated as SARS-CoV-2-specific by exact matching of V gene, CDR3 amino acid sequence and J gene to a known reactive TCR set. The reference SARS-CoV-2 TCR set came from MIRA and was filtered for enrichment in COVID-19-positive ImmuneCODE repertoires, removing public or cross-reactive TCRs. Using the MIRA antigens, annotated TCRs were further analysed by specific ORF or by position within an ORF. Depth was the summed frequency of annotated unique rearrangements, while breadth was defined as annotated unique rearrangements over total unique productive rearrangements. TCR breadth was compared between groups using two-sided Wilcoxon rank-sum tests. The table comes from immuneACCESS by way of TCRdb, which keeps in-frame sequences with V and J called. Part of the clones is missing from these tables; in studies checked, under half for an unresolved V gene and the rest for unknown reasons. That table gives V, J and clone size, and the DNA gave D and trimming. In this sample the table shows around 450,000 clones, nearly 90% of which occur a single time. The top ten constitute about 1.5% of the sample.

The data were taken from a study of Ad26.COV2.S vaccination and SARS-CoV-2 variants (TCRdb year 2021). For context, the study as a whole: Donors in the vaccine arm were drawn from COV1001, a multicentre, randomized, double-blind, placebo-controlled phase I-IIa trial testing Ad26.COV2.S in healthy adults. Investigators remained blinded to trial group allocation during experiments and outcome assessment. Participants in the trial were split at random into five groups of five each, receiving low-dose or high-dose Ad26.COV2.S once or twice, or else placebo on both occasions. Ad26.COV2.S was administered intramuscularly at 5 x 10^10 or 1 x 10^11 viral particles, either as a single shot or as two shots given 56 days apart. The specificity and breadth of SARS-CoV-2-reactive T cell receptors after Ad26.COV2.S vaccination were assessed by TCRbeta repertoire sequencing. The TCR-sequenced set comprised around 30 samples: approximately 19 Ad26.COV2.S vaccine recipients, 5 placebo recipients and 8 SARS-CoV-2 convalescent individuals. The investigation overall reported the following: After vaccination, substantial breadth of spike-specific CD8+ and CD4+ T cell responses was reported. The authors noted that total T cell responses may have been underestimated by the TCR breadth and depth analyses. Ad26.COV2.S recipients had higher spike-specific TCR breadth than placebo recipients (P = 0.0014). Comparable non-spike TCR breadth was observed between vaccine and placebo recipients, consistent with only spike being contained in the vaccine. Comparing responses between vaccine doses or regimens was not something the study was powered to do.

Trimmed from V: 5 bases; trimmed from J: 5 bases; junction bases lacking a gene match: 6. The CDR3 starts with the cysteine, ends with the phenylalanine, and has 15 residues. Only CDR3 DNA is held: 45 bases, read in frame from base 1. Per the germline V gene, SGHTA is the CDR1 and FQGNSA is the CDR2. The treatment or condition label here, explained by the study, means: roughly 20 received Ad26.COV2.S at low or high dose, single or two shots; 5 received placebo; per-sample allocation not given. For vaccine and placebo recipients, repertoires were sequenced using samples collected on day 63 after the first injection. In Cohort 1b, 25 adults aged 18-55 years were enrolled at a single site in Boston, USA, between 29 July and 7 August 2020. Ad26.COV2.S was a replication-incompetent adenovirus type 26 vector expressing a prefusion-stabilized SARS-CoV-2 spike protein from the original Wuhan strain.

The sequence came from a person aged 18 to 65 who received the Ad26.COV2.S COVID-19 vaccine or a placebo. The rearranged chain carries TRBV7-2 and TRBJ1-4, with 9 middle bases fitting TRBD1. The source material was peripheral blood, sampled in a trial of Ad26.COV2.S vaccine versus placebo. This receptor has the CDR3 CASSPRTGANEKLFF. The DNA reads TGTGCCAGCAGCCCCCGGACAGGGGCGAATGAAAAACTGTTTTTT. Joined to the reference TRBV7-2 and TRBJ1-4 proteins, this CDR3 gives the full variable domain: GAGVSQSPSNKVTEKGKDVELRCDPISGHTALYWYRQSLGQGLEFLIYFQGNSAPDKSGLPSDRFSAERTGGSVSTLTIQRTQQEDSAVYLCASSPRTGANEKLFFGSGTQLSVL.